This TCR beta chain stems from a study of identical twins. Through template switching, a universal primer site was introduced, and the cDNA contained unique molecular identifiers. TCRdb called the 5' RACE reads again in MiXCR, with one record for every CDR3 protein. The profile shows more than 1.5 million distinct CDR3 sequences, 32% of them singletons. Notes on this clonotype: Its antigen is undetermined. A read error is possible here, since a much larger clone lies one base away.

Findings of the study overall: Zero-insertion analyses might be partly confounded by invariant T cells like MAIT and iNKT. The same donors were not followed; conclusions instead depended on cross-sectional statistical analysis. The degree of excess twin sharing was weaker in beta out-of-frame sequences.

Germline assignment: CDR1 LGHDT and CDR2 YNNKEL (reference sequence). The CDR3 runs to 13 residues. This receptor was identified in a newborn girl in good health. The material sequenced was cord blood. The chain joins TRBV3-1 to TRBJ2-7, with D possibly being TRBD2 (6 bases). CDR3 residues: CATRGDFSYGQYF. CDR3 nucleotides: TGTGCCACCAGAGGGGACTTCTCCTACGGGCAGTACTTC.